This T cell receptor (beta chain) appears in the sequencing data of a study of identical twins. The study, taken as a whole, reports: Beta out-of-frame sequences displayed a weaker excess of sharing between twins. Alpha sequences that were out-of-frame and twin-shared showed an excess of low generation probability. There was more out-of-frame TCR alpha sharing in monozygotic twins than models estimated.

Template switching, a step in the protocol, added a universal primer site, and cDNA carried unique molecular identifiers. Via MiXCR, TCRdb re-called the 5' RACE reads, giving one row per CDR3 protein. This table holds about 390,000 distinct CDR3 sequences, 9% found once. The sample holds a few counts of this clonotype. No antigen is known for it. V was pared by 5 bases and J by 8 bases, with 21 bases between. The germline V gene encodes CDR1 LNHNV and CDR2 YYDKDF (reference sequence). The CDR3 runs 15 residues. This clonotype was obtained from a woman between 45 and 60 years old in good health. Specimen: naive T cells sorted from blood. This rearrangement joins TRBV15 to TRBJ1-1; D might be TRBD1 (6 bases). CDR3 coding DNA: TGTGCCACCAGCGGACGGCACACCCCAGGGGAAGAAGCTTTCTTT. Encoded protein: CATSGRHTPGEEAFF.